The 11 T cell receptor beta chains given below trace back to one sample, sequenced in a study of monozygotic twins with inflammatory bowel disease. Using the 5' RACE reads, TCRdb records one entry per CDR3 protein without DNA. This sample lists fewer than 200,000 distinct CDR3 sequences; its ten largest clones have 2.4%. The specimen was blood. These receptors were collected from a human donor with ulcerative colitis or Crohn's disease, or a healthy co-twin of an affected twin (not recorded which).

This sequence joins TRBV2 and TRBJ1-5; the D gene TCRdb calls, TRBD1, cannot be checked with no DNA. Germline-derived CDR1 and CDR2 are SNHLY and FYNNEI. The CDR3 has 16 residues. The CDR3 sequence is CASSLEGTGVNQPQHF.

The CDR3 loop reads CASSFRAVSSYNEQFF. This chain connects TRBV5-1 to TRBJ2-1; TCRdb selects TRBD1, and the lack of DNA leaves this call unchecked. Germline V gene sequence: CDR1 SGHRS, CDR2 YFSETQ. The CDR3 contains 16 residues.

The V and J genes are TRBV7-7 and TRBJ2-1. Germline CDR1 SSHAT, CDR2 FNYEAQ (reference sequence). There are 13 residues in the CDR3. The CDR3 protein is CASSPEQYNEQFF.

The rearrangement uses TRBV20-1 and TRBJ2-5; the D call of TRBD1 rests on TCRdb alone, since no DNA is present to check it. This CDR3 has 15 residues. Germline V lookup: CDR1 DFQATT, CDR2 SNEGSKA (reference sequence). Here the CDR3 reads CSARDPLDIQETQYF.

The CDR3 sequence: CASQQDTEQYF. This rearrangement joins TRBV28 to TRBJ2-7. The CDR3 covers 11 residues. Germline-derived CDR1 and CDR2 are MDHEN and SYDVKM.

The chain links TRBV7-6 to TRBJ2-5. Per germline, CDR1 SGHVS and CDR2 FNYEAQ. The CDR3 sequence is 13 residues long. The CDR3 is CASSLPYKETQYF.

The chain couples TRBV5-4 to TRBJ2-3; TCRdb outputs TRBD2, but without DNA this stays unchecked. The CDR3 has 16 amino acids. Germline CDR1 and CDR2: SGHNT and YYREEE (reference sequence). The CDR3 region is CASSGSSGRAADTQYF.

The V and J genes are TRBV9 and TRBJ1-1; TCRdb indicates TRBD1, and absent DNA this call remains unverified. Germline CDR1 reads SGDLS; CDR2 reads YYNGEE. The CDR3 totals 17 residues. CDR3 residues: CASSVGAGGILNTEAFF.

This sequence joins TRBV11-3 and TRBJ2-7. This CDR3 contains 12 residues. Germline V gives CDR1 SGHNT, CDR2 YENEEA. The chain's CDR3 is CASSLVAQEQYF.

The J gene is TRBJ2-7, the V gene TRBV7-2; the D call of TRBD1 rests on TCRdb alone, since no DNA is present to check it. CDR1 is SGHTA and CDR2 is FQGNSA in the germline V gene. This CDR3 is 16 amino acids long. The CDR3 sequence: CASSPPGGGIGDEQYF.

The J gene is TRBJ1-2, the V gene TRBV5-5; absent DNA, TCRdb's TRBD1 call cannot be checked. The germline gives CDR1 SGHKS, CDR2 YYEKEE (reference sequence). This CDR3 is built from 14 residues. This CDR3 reads CASRVPGTGYGYTF.